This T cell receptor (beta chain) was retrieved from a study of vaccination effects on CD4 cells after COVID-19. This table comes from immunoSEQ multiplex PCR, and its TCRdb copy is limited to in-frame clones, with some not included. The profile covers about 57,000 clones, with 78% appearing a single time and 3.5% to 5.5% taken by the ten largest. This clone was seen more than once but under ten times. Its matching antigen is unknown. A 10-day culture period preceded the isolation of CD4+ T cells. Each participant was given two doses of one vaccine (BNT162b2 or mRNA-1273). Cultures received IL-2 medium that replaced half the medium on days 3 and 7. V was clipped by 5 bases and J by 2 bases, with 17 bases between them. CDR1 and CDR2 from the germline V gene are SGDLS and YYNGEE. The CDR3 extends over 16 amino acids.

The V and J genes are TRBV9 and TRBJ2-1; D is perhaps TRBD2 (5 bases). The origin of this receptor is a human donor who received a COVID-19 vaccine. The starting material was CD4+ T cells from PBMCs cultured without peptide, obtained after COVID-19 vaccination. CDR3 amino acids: CASSLSSGAAYNEQFF. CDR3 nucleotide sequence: TGTGCCAGCAGTCTTTCCAGCGGCGCCGCCTACAATGAGCAGTTCTTC.